This paragraph reports one T cell receptor (beta chain). These data come from a study of shared clonotypes between healthy human individuals. The protocol was immunoSEQ multiplex PCR, while the TCRdb copy is restricted to in-frame clones and leaves out a portion. The profile covers some 1,100,000 clones, with more than 75% appearing a single time and approximately 0.5% taken by the ten largest. Between the trimmed V and J ends, which lost 0 bases and 0 bases, there was a span of 8 bases. There are 15 residues in the CDR3. Germline CDR1 and CDR2: SGHTA and FQGNSA. The sequencing sample was made of memory CD4+ T cells from PBMCs. As for subset: CD45RA-negative fraction. This TCR was recovered from a man between 18 and 35 years old in good health. Some clones in this sample may be carry-over from other donors' samples. The rearrangement uses TRBV7-2 and TRBJ1-1, with D unclear. DNA of the CDR3: TGTGCCAGCAGCTTAGCGGAAACGTTGAACACTGAAGCTTTCTTT. It is translated as CASSLAETLNTEAFF.